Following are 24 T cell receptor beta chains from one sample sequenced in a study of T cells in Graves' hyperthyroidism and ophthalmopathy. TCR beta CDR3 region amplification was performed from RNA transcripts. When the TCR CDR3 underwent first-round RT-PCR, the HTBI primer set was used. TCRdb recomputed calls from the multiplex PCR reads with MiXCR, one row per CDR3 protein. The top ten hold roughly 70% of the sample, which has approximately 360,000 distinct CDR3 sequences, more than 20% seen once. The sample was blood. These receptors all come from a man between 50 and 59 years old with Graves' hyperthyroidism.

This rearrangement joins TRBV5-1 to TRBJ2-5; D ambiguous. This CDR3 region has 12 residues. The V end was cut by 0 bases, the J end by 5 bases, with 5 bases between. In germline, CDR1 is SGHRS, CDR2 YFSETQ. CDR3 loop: CASSLDPETQYF. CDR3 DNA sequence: TGCGCCAGCAGCTTGGATCCCGAGACCCAGTACTTC.

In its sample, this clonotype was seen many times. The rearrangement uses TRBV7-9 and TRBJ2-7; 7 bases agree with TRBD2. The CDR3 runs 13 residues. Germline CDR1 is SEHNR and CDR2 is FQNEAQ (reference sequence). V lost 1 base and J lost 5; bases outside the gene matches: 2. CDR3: CASSLGGSNEQYF. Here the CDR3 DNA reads TGTGCCAGCAGCTTAGGCGGGAGCAACGAGCAGTACTTC.

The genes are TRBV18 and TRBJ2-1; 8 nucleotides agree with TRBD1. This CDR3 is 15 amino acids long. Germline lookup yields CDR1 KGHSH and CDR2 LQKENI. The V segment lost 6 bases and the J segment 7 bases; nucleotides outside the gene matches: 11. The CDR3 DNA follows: TGTGCCAGCTCCTTTGGAGGACAGGGTCGAAATGAGCAGTTCTTC. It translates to CASSFGGQGRNEQFF.

The CDR3 sequence: CASSPPSSSMGETQYF. DNA of the CDR3: TGTGCCAGCAGTCCTCCTAGCAGCAGCATGGGAGAGACCCAGTACTTC. The J gene is TRBJ2-5, the V gene TRBV7-9; D possibly corresponds to TRBD2 (5 bases). Germline V gene lookup returns CDR1 SEHNR and CDR2 FQNEAQ (reference sequence). Deletions cut 6 bases from V and 4 bases from J, with 21 bases between. The CDR3 covers 16 residues.

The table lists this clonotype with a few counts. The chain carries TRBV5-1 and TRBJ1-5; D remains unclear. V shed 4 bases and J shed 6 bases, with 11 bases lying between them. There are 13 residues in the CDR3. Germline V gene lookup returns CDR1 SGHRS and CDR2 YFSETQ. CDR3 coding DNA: TGCGCCAGCAGCACCGGAGGAGGTCAGCCCCAGCATTTT. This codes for CASSTGGGQPQHF.

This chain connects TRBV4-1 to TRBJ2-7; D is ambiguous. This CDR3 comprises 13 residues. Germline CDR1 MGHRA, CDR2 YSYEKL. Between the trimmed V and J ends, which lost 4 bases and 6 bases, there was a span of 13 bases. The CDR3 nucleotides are TGCGCCAGCAGCCTCGCACCGCCGGCCGAGCAGTACTTC. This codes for CASSLAPPAEQYF.

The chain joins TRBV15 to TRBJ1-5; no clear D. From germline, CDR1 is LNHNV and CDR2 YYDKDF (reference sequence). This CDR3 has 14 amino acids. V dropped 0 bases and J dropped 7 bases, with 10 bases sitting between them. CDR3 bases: TGTGCCACCAGCAGAGATCGTAGTAACCAGCCCCAGCATTTT. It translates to CATSRDRSNQPQHF.

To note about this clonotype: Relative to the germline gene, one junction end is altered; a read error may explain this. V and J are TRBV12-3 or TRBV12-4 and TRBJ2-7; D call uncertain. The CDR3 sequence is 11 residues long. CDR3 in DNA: TGTGTCAGCAGTTTCCTCTACGAGCAGTACTTC. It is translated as CVSSFLYEQYF.

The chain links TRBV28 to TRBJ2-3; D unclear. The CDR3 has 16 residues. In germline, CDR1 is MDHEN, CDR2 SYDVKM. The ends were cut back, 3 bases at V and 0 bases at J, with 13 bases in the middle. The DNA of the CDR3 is TGTGCCAGCAGTTTTCTGAGCGAAACCAGCACAGATACGCAGTATTTT. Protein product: CASSFLSETSTDTQYF.

The CDR3 region is CASSPWGENTGELFF. The CDR3 bases are TGCGCCAGCAGCCCGTGGGGAGAGAACACCGGGGAGCTGTTTTTT. The rearrangement uses TRBV5-1 and TRBJ2-2, with D possibly being TRBD2 (5 bases). Trimming stripped 4 bases from V and 1 base from J, with 11 bases between. The CDR3 is made up of 15 amino acids. Germline CDR1 is SGHRS and CDR2 is YFSETQ.

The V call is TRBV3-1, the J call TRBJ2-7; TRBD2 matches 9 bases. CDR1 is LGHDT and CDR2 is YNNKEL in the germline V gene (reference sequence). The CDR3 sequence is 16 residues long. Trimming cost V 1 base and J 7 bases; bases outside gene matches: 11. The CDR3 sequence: CASSQVTYSGSREQYF. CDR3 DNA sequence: TGTGCCAGCAGCCAAGTGACCTATAGCGGGAGCCGGGAGCAGTACTTC.

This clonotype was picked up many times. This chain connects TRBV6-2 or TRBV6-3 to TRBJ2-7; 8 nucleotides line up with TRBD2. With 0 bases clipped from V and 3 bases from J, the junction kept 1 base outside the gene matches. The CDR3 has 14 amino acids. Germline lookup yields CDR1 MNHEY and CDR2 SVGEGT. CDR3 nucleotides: TGTGCCAGCAGTTACTCGGGACTAGACTACGAGCAGTACTTC. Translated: CASSYSGLDYEQYF.

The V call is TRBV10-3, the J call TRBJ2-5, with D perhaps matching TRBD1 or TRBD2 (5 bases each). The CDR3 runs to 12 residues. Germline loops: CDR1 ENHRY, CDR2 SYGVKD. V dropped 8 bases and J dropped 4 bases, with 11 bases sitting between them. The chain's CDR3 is CAISGRTETQYF. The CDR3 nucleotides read TGTGCCATCTCGGGGCGGACAGAGACCCAGTACTTC.

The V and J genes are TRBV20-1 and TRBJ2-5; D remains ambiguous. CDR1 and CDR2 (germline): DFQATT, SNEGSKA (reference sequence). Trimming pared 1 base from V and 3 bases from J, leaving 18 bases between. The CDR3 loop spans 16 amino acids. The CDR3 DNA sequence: TGCAGTGCTAGAGGGACGCCTAGTAGCCATGAAGAGACCCAGTACTTC. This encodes CSARGTPSSHEETQYF.

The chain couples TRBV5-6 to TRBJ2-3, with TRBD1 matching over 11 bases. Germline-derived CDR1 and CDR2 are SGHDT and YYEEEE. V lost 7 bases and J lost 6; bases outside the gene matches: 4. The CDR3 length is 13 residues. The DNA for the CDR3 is TGTGCCAGCGGCTGGGACAGGGGGGATACGCAGTATTTT. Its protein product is CASGWDRGDTQYF.

The CDR3 reads CASSFQGDNEQFF. Written as DNA, the CDR3 is TGTGCCAGCAGTTTCCAGGGCGACAATGAGCAGTTCTTC. The genes are TRBV28 and TRBJ2-1; TRBD1 might be the D (5 bases). Germline V gene lookup returns CDR1 MDHEN and CDR2 SYDVKM. V lost 3 bases, J lost 5 bases, and 8 bases lay in between. This CDR3 contains 13 residues.

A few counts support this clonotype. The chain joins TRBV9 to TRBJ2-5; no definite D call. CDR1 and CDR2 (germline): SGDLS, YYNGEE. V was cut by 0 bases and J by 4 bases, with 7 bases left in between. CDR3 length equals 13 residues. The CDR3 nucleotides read TGTGCCAGCAGCGTAGACGACGGAGAGACCCAGTACTTC. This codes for CASSVDDGETQYF.

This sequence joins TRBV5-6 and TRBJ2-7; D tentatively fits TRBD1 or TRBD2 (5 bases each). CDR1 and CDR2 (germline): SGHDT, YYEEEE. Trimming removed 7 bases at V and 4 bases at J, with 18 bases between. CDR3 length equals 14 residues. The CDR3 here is CASRREGFIYEQYF. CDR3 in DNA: TGTGCCAGCCGACGCGAGGGGTTTATTTACGAGCAGTACTTC.

In DNA form, the CDR3 reads TGCAGTGCTAGAGATGAATCGGCAGATACGCAGTATTTT. It is translated as CSARDESADTQYF. The chain has TRBV20-1 and TRBJ2-3, with no clear D. The germline V gene encodes CDR1 DFQATT and CDR2 SNEGSKA (reference sequence). V was shortened by 0 bases and J by 4 bases, with 8 bases between the two germline ends. CDR3 length: 13 amino acids.

CDR3 in amino acids: CSASYFQQPQHF. The CDR3 region has the DNA TGCAGTGCTAGTTACTTTCAACAGCCCCAGCATTTT. The chain has TRBV20-1 and TRBJ1-5; no clear D gene. Germline CDR1 and CDR2: DFQATT and SNEGSKA (reference sequence). The V and J ends lost 3 bases and 7 bases respectively, with 10 bases between them. There are 12 residues in the CDR3.

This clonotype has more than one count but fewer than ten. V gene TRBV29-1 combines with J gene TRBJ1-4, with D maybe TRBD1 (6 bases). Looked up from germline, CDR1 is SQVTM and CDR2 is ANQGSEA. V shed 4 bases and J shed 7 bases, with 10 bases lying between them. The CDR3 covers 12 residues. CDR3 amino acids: CSVVGGGEKLFF. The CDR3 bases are TGCAGCGTTGTCGGGGGCGGTGAAAAACTGTTTTTT.

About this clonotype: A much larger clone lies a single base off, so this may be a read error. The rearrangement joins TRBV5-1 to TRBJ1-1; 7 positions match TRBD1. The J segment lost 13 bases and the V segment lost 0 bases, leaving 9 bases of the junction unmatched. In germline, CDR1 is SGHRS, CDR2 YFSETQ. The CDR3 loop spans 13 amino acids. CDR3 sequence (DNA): TGCGCCAGCAGCTTGGGACAGGGATCCCAAGGTTTCTTT. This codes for CASSLGQGSQGFF.

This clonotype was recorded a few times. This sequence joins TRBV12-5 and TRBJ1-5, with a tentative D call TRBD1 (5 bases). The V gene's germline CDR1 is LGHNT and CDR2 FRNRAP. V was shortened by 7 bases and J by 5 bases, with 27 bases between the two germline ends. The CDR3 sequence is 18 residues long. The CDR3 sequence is CASAPAGVGRGTDQPQHF. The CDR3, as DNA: TGTGCTAGTGCCCCCGCGGGTGTGGGGAGGGGAACGGATCAGCCCCAGCATTTT.

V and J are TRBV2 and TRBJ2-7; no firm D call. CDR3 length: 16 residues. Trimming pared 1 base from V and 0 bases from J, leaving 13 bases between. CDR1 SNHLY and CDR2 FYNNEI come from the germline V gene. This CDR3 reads CASSEGPGTSSYEQYF. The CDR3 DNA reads TGTGCCAGCAGTGAAGGCCCAGGTACCAGCTCCTACGAGCAGTACTTC.